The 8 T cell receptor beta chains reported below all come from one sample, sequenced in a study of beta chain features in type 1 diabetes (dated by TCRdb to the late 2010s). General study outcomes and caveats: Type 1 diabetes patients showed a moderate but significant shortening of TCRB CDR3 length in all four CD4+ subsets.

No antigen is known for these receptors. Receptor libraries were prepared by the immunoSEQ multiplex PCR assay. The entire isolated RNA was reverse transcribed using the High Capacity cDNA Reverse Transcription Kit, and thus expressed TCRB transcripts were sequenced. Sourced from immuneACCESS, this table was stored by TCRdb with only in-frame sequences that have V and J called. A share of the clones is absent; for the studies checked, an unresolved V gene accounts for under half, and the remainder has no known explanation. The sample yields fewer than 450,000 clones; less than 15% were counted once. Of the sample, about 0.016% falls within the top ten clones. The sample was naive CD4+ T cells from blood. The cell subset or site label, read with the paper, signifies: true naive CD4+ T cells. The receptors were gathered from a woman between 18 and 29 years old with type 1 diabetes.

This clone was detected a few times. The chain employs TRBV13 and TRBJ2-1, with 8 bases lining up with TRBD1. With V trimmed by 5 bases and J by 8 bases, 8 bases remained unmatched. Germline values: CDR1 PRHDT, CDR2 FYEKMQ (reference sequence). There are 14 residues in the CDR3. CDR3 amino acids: CASSARQGLDEQFF. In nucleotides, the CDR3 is TGTGCCAGCAGCGCCCGACAGGGGTTGGATGAGCAGTTCTTC. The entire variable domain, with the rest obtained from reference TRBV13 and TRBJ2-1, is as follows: AAGVIQSPRHLIKEKRETATLKCYPIPRHDTVYWYQQGPGQDPQFLISFYEKMQSDKGSIPDRFSAQQFSDYHSELNMSSLELGDSALYFCASSARQGLDEQFFGPGTRLTVL.

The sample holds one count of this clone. CDR3 residues: CASSPLPGTVDTQYF. The CDR3 DNA follows: TGTGCCAGCTCACCCTTACCGGGGACAGTAGATACGCAGTATTTT. V usage is TRBV18 and J usage is TRBJ2-3; 7 nucleotides agree with TRBD1. CDR1 is KGHSH and CDR2 is LQKENI in the germline V gene. This CDR3 has 15 amino acids. V was clipped by 3 bases and J by 5 bases; unmatched bases: 8.

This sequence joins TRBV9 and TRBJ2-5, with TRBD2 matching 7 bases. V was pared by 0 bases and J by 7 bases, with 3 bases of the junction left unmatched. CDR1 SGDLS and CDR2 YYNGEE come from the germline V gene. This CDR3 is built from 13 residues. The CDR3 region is CASSVGLARTQYF. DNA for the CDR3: TGTGCCAGCAGCGTAGGACTAGCTAGGACCCAGTACTTC.

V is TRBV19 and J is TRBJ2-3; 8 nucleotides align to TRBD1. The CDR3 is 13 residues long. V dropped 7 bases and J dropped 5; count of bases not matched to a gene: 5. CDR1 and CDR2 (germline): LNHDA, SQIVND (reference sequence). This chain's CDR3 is CASNNRGIDTQYF. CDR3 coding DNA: TGTGCCAGTAACAACAGGGGGATAGATACGCAGTATTTT.

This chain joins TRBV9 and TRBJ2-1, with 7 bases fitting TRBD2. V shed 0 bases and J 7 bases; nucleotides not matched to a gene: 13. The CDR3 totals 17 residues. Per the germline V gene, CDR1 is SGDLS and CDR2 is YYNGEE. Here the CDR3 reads CASSVVSSGLAGNEQFF. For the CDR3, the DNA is TGTGCCAGCAGCGTAGTCTCTAGCGGCCTGGCCGGGAATGAGCAGTTCTTC.

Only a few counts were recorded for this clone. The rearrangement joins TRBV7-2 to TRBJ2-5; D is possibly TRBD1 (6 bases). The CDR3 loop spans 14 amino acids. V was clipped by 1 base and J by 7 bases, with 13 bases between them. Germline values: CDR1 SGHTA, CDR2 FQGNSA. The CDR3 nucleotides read TGTGCCAGCAGCTTAGGGTTGACAGGCACGACCCAGTACTTC. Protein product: CASSLGLTGTTQYF. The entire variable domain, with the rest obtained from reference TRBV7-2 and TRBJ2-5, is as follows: GAGVSQSPSNKVTEKGKDVELRCDPISGHTALYWYRQSLGQGLEFLIYFQGNSAPDKSGLPSDRFSAERTGGSVSTLTIQRTQQEDSAVYLCASSLGLTGTTQYFGPGTRLLVL.

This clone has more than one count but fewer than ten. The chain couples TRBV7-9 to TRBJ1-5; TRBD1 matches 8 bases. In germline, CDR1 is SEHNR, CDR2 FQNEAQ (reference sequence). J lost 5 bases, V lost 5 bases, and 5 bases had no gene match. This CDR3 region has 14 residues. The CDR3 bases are TGTGCCAGCAGCCAGGGGGCAGGTTATCAGCCCCAGCATTTT. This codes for CASSQGAGYQPQHF.

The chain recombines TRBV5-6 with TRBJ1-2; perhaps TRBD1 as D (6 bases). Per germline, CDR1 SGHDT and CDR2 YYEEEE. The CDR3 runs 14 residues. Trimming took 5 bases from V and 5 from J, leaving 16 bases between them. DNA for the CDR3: TGTGCCAGCAGTCCCTGGAACAGGGATTATGGCTACACCTTC. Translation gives CASSPWNRDYGYTF.